Below, 20 T cell receptor beta chains from the same sample are listed, as sequenced in a study of blood T cells in healthy people across ages. The authors ran a second PCR of about 6 to 12 cycles using a sample-barcoded 5' primer and a J-beta primer mix. TCRdb re-called the 5' RACE reads with MiXCR, one entry per CDR3 protein. The data show 2 million or so distinct CDR3 sequences, with around half seen just once and approximately 2.1% held by the top ten. Sequencing was done on a sample of blood. Receptors were obtained from a woman in her thirties or forties in good health.

The chain combines TRBV7-8 with TRBJ2-1; maybe TRBD2 (5 bases). Per the germline V gene, CDR1 is SGHVS and CDR2 is FQNEAQ. The CDR3 spans 16 residues. With 6 bases removed from V and 5 bases from J, the gap between germline ends came to 20 bases. The CDR3 nucleotides are TGTGCCAGCAGGAGTAACCGGACTCTTAGTAACAATGAGCAGTTCTTC. As protein: CASRSNRTLSNNEQFF.

This chain uses TRBV2 with TRBJ2-3; tentatively, D is TRBD2 (6 bases). Trimming pared 7 bases from V and 2 bases from J, leaving 13 bases between. CDR3 size: 14 residues. Germline CDR1 and CDR2: SNHLY and FYNNEI. Here the CDR3 DNA reads TGTGCCAGCATCCTAGCGACGAACACAGATACGCAGTATTTT. The encoded protein is CASILATNTDTQYF.

The V call is TRBV5-5, the J call TRBJ2-4; tentative D call: TRBD1 (5 bases). The CDR3 loop spans 15 amino acids. V lost 4 bases, J lost 1 base, and 12 bases lay in between. Germline V gene lookup returns CDR1 SGHKS and CDR2 YYEKEE (reference sequence). In nucleotides, the CDR3 is TGTGCCAGCAGCGTGGAATCAGGGGCCAAAAACATTCAGTACTTC. Encoded protein: CASSVESGAKNIQYF.

The chain employs TRBV12-3 or TRBV12-4 and TRBJ1-5; D is possibly TRBD1 (6 bases). Trimming took 7 bases from V and 1 from J, leaving 14 bases between them. The CDR3 has 15 amino acids. The chain's CDR3 is CASTPKGGSNQPQHF. The DNA for the CDR3 is TGTGCCAGCACCCCAAAGGGGGGAAGCAATCAGCCCCAGCATTTT.

In its sample, this clonotype was seen a few times. Here the CDR3 reads CSAFARRVQETQYF. CDR3 DNA sequence: TGCAGCGCCTTTGCACGACGGGTCCAAGAGACCCAGTACTTC. V gene TRBV29-1 combines with J gene TRBJ2-4; D call uncertain. The J call may be in error: the DNA end matches TRBJ2-5 better. CDR3 length: 14 residues. The V gene's germline CDR1 is SQVTM and CDR2 ANQGSEA.

This clonotype was recorded a few times. This rearrangement joins TRBV11-1 to TRBJ2-3; D gene ambiguous. Germline CDR1 SGHAT, CDR2 FQDESV (reference sequence). The CDR3 has 11 amino acids. Deletions cut 4 bases from V and 5 bases from J, with 4 bases between. The DNA of the CDR3 is TGTGCCAGCAGCTGGCAAGATACGCAGTATTTT. Translated: CASSWQDTQYF.

The rearrangement uses TRBV10-3 and TRBJ1-2, with 8 bases aligning to TRBD1. After removal of 0 bases from V and 4 bases from J, the junction contained 10 bases not matched to a gene. The CDR3 extends over 17 amino acids. The germline gives CDR1 ENHRY, CDR2 SYGVKD. The CDR3 DNA reads as TGTGCCATCAGTGAGTCAGCGGACAGGGCGGGCCCCTATGGCTACACCTTC. Its protein product is CAISESADRAGPYGYTF.

The chain joins TRBV6-2 or TRBV6-3 to TRBJ2-3; 9 bases are a match to TRBD2. Germline trimming cut 7 bases from V and 10 bases from J; bases unmatched to any gene: 18. The CDR3 totals 16 residues. From germline, CDR1 is MNHEY and CDR2 SVGEGT. The CDR3 DNA follows: TGTGCCAGCAAGAAATCCGGGACTAGCAGCCCAATGGCGCAGTATTTT. Translation: CASKKSGTSSPMAQYF.

The rearrangement links TRBV6-5 to TRBJ2-3; D perhaps matches TRBD2 (5 bases). The V end lost 8 bases, the J end lost 3 bases, and 15 bases lay between the germline ends. The CDR3 extends over 14 amino acids. CDR1 is MNHEY and CDR2 is SVGAGI in the germline V gene. The CDR3 region has the DNA TGTGCCAGCGGGCGTAGGGAGTCGACAGATACGCAGTATTTT. Encoded protein: CASGRRESTDTQYF.

This clonotype was found a few times. The chain uses TRBV6-6 and TRBJ2-6; maybe TRBD2 (6 bases). The V gene lost 6 bases and the J gene lost 0 bases, with 15 bases spanning the gap. The CDR3 is 17 residues long. Looked up from germline, CDR1 is MNHNY and CDR2 is SVGAGI (reference sequence). For the CDR3, the DNA is TGTGCCAGCAGGGCGGGGTCCTTCCACTCTGGGGCCAACGTCCTGACTTTC. Its protein is CASRAGSFHSGANVLTF.

The chain uses TRBV7-2 and TRBJ2-3; D is uncertain. The V gene's germline CDR1 is SGHTA and CDR2 FQGNSA. The CDR3 totals 13 residues. Trimming left V 4 bases short and J 6 bases short, with 11 bases between. This chain's CDR3 is CASSWSLRDTQYF. The CDR3 bases are TGTGCCAGCAGCTGGTCTTTAAGGGATACGCAGTATTTT.

The CDR3 DNA reads as TGTGCCAGCAGTCCCGGACAGGGGGTGGGGGATGAGCAGTTCTTC. Translation gives CASSPGQGVGDEQFF. V usage is TRBV6-2 or TRBV6-3 and J usage is TRBJ2-1; 10 bases align to TRBD1. Per germline, CDR1 MNHEY and CDR2 SVGEGT. This CDR3 region has 15 residues. Trimming at V came to 5 bases and at J to 8 bases, leaving 9 bases not matched to a gene.

This clonotype has only a few counts. The chain employs TRBV7-2 and TRBJ2-1; 11 bases agree with TRBD1. J gave up 12 bases and V 1 base, and 2 bases lay outside the gene matches. Germline V gene data show CDR1 as SGHTA and CDR2 as FQGNSA. The CDR3 sequence is 13 residues long. The CDR3 region is CASSLGDRGWQFF. CDR3 in DNA: TGTGCCAGCAGCTTAGGGGACAGGGGGTGGCAGTTCTTC.

V gene TRBV7-2 combines with J gene TRBJ1-1; 7 positions match TRBD1. V lost 2 bases and J lost 0; bases outside the gene matches: 6. Looked up from germline, CDR1 is SGHTA and CDR2 is FQGNSA. The CDR3 runs 16 residues. CDR3 DNA: TGTGCCAGCAGCTTACAGGCAGGGGGTTTGAACACTGAAGCTTTCTTT. Residues: CASSLQAGGLNTEAFF.

The V call is TRBV6-1, the J call TRBJ1-2; 7 bases line up with TRBD1. The ends lost 2 bases at V and 5 bases at J; junction bases unmatched: 14. The CDR3 spans 17 residues. In germline, CDR1 is MNHNS, CDR2 SASEGT. Written as DNA, the CDR3 is TGTGCCAGCAGTGAACAGCCCGAAATTATCAGGGGGTATGGCTACACCTTC. The encoded protein is CASSEQPEIIRGYGYTF.

Ten or more counts support this clonotype. J is TRBJ2-5 and V is TRBV7-2, with D unresolved. V lost 1 base and J lost 5, with 8 bases in between. This CDR3 spans 13 amino acids. CDR1 SGHTA and CDR2 FQGNSA come from the germline V gene. The DNA of the CDR3 is TGTGCCAGCAGCTTAGGGCAGTCGGAGACCCAGTACTTC. Its translation: CASSLGQSETQYF.

This clonotype was seen more than once but under ten times. The CDR3 DNA reads TGCAGTGCTAGAGATATTATGGGGTACACAGATACGCAGTATTTT. It is translated as CSARDIMGYTDTQYF. The rearrangement uses TRBV20-1 and TRBJ2-3, with D unclear. V was shortened by 0 bases and J by 2 bases, with 12 bases between the two germline ends. CDR1 DFQATT and CDR2 SNEGSKA come from the germline V gene (reference sequence). The CDR3 is 15 amino acids.

This clonotype was counted a few times. J is TRBJ1-4 and V is TRBV6-6; D not certain. Germline-derived CDR1 and CDR2 are MNHNY and SVGAGI (reference sequence). Trimming removed 8 bases from V and 7 bases from J, with 11 bases in between. The CDR3 covers 12 residues. CDR3 sequence reads: CASLEPSEKLFF. CDR3 sequence (DNA): TGTGCCAGCCTGGAGCCTAGTGAAAAACTGTTTTTT.

This clonotype has a handful of counts. The chain combines TRBV12-3 or TRBV12-4 with TRBJ2-7; no reliable D call. The CDR3 consists of 12 residues. V lost 8 bases and J lost 6, with 14 bases in between. DNA for the CDR3: TGTGCCAGCCGGGTCGGTTTACTCGAGCAGTACTTC. Translation gives CASRVGLLEQYF.

The rearrangement uses TRBV2 and TRBJ2-5, with D possibly being TRBD2 (6 bases). Germline V CDR1 and CDR2: SNHLY, FYNNEI. Trimming removed 3 bases at V and 6 bases at J, with 11 bases between. The CDR3 consists of 13 residues. CDR3: CASSEGGGKTQYF. The CDR3, as DNA: TGTGCCAGCAGTGAGGGGGGTGGAAAGACCCAGTACTTC.